The 16 T cell receptor beta chains reported below all come from one sample, sequenced in a study of T cells in Graves' hyperthyroidism and ophthalmopathy. What was amplified from RNA transcripts were TCR beta CDR3 regions. First-round RT-PCR of the TCR CDR3 relied on the HTBI primer set. TCRdb reprocessed the multiplex PCR reads with MiXCR, giving one entry per CDR3 protein. The table includes some 620,000 distinct CDR3 sequences, roughly 17% detected once. Sequenced input: blood. The receptors derive from a woman younger than 45 with Graves' hyperthyroidism.

This clonotype was recorded many times. This sequence joins TRBV7-8 and TRBJ2-7; D unclear. Per the germline V gene, CDR1 is SGHVS and CDR2 is FQNEAQ. The CDR3 spans 12 residues. V lost 0 bases, J lost 5 bases, and 5 bases lay in between. The CDR3 loop reads CASSLAPNEQYF. In DNA, the CDR3 is TGTGCCAGCAGCTTAGCACCGAACGAGCAGTACTTC.

This clonotype has a count of ten or more. The chain is built from TRBV2 and TRBJ1-5; D is ambiguous. With 6 bases removed from V and 0 bases from J, the gap between germline ends came to 3 bases. The CDR3 loop spans 12 amino acids. Germline CDR1 reads SNHLY; CDR2 reads FYNNEI. The CDR3 loop reads CASRYSNQPQHF. CDR3 bases: TGTGCCAGCAGGTATAGCAATCAGCCCCAGCATTTT.

The table lists this clonotype with a few counts. The chain links TRBV19 to TRBJ2-2, with D tentatively TRBD1 or TRBD2 (6 bases each). This CDR3 spans 14 amino acids. From germline, CDR1 is LNHDA and CDR2 SQIVND (reference sequence). V was clipped by 6 bases and J by 7 bases, with 15 bases between them. The CDR3 is CASRGPGGHGELFF. CDR3 nucleotide sequence: TGTGCCAGTAGAGGCCCCGGGGGACACGGGGAGCTGTTTTTT.

A note on this clonotype: A much larger clonotype is one base distant, so this may be a read error. V usage is TRBV11-2 and J usage is TRBJ1-2; D is unclear. Looked up from germline, CDR1 is SGHAT and CDR2 is FQNNGV. This CDR3 contains 14 residues. As DNA, the CDR3 is TGTGCCAGCAGCTTAGGGCACGGAGTCTATGGCTACGCCTTC. Protein product: CASSLGHGVYGYAF.

The table lists this clonotype with many counts. The chain has TRBV12-3 or TRBV12-4 and TRBJ2-7; tentative D call: TRBD2 (6 bases). The CDR3 runs 15 residues. V lost 2 bases to trimming and J lost 0 bases, with 11 bases between them. The CDR3: CASSLSFGSSYEQYF. The CDR3 DNA reads TGTGCCAGCAGTTTAAGTTTCGGGAGCTCCTACGAGCAGTACTTC.

This clonotype was seen at least ten times. This chain joins TRBV18 and TRBJ1-1; D gene ambiguous. V was shortened by 8 bases and J by 1 base, with 11 bases between the two germline ends. Germline V gene lookup returns CDR1 KGHSH and CDR2 LQKENI. The CDR3 is 13 residues long. CDR3 coding DNA: TGTGCCAGCAGCCAATCAGAGAACACTGAAGCTTTCTTT. The encoded protein is CASSQSENTEAFF.

The rearrangement links TRBV29-1 to TRBJ1-1; no reliable D call. The CDR3 consists of 13 residues. CDR1 and CDR2 from the germline V gene are SQVTM and ANQGSEA. Trimming left V 4 bases short and J 0 bases short, with 9 bases between. This CDR3 is CSVAGRLNTEAFF. CDR3 DNA sequence: TGCAGCGTTGCGGGCAGATTGAACACTGAAGCTTTCTTT. Full variable domain (rest looked up from reference TRBV29-1 and TRBJ1-1): SAVISQKPSRDICQRGTSLTIQCQVDSQVTMMFWYRQQPGQSLTLIATANQGSEATYESGFVIDKFPISRPNLTFSTLTVSNMSPEDSSIYLCSVAGRLNTEAFFGQGTRLTVV.

This chain joins TRBV5-1 and TRBJ2-4; no clear D gene. This CDR3 contains 14 residues. The V gene's germline CDR1 is SGHRS and CDR2 YFSETQ. V gave up 1 base and J gave up 7 bases, with 12 bases separating them. CDR3 nucleotide sequence: TGCGCCAGCAGCTTGCGTGTGGTGGGGAACATTCAGTACTTC. Its protein is CASSLRVVGNIQYF.

This clonotype was counted many times. The rearrangement joins TRBV5-6 to TRBJ2-3, with D maybe TRBD1 (6 bases). Germline CDR1 SGHDT, CDR2 YYEEEE. This CDR3 has 12 residues. V lost 1 base to trimming and J lost 7 bases, with 7 bases between them. As DNA, the CDR3 is TGTGCCAGCAGCTTGCAGGGGTATACGCAGTATTTT. Protein product: CASSLQGYTQYF.

This clonotype turned up a few times. The V and J genes are TRBV28 and TRBJ1-5, with D unresolved. V was cut by 6 bases and J by 5 bases, with 17 bases left in between. CDR1 MDHEN and CDR2 SYDVKM come from the germline V gene. The CDR3 sequence is 15 residues long. Here the CDR3 reads CASSKEGLGDQPQHF. Written as DNA, the CDR3 is TGTGCCAGCAGCAAGGAAGGACTAGGCGATCAGCCCCAGCATTTT.

The sample holds many counts of this clonotype. An end of the junction does not agree with germline; a read error may underlie this. Here the CDR3 DNA reads TGTGCCAGCAGCTTATCAGGCCTTTGGGTCTGGAACTATGGCTACACCTTC. Translation gives CASSLSGLWVWNYGYTF. The chain recombines TRBV28 with TRBJ1-2; D remains unclear. The CDR3 extends over 17 amino acids. Germline V gives CDR1 MDHEN, CDR2 SYDVKM.

Notes on this clonotype: Just one base apart from a much larger clone, this may be a read error. The chain uses TRBV28 and TRBJ1-4, with 10 nucleotides matching TRBD1. CDR1 is MDHEN, CDR2 SYDVKM, per germline. This CDR3 region has 13 residues. J was trimmed by 10 bases and V by 4 bases; bases with no gene match: 3. CDR3 sequence reads: CASSSRDRGKLFF. For the CDR3, the DNA is TGTGCCAGCAGTTCCCGGGACAGGGGAAAACTGTTTTTT.

The table lists this clonotype with many counts. The chain has TRBV5-1 and TRBJ2-1; 13 bases fit TRBD2. J gave up 8 bases and V 4 bases, and 6 bases lay outside the gene matches. CDR1 and CDR2 (germline): SGHRS, YFSETQ. The CDR3 is 15 residues long. CDR3 coding DNA: TGCGCCAGCAGCCGGACTAGCGGGAGTCCGGATGAGCAGTTCTTC. It yields the protein CASSRTSGSPDEQFF.

This clonotype was found many times. The rearrangement joins TRBV12-3 or TRBV12-4 to TRBJ2-1; TRBD2 matches 13 bases. The length of the CDR3 is 18 residues. With 3 bases clipped from V and 8 bases from J, the junction kept 13 bases outside the gene matches. CDR3 DNA sequence: TGTGCCAGCAGTTTCTACCGGACTAGCGGGAGTAACGGCGATGAGCAGTTCTTC. Amino acids: CASSFYRTSGSNGDEQFF.

This clonotype was counted many times. The genes are TRBV5-1 and TRBJ2-1; TRBD2 matches at 15 bases. The CDR3 runs 15 residues. After removal of 4 bases from V and 9 bases from J, the junction contained 5 bases not matched to a gene. From germline, CDR1 is SGHRS and CDR2 YFSETQ. CDR3 amino acids: CASSPGLAGGGEQFF. The CDR3 bases are TGCGCCAGCAGCCCGGGACTAGCGGGAGGTGGTGAGCAGTTCTTC. Based on the CDR3 plus reference TRBV5-1 and TRBJ2-1, the full variable domain is KAGVTQTPRYLIKTRGQQVTLSCSPISGHRSVSWYQQTPGQGLQFLFEYFSETQRNKGNFPGRFSGRQFSNSRSEMNVSTLELGDSALYLCASSPGLAGGGEQFFGPGTRLTVL.

This clonotype was found many times. The V call is TRBV7-3, the J call TRBJ2-1; D ambiguous. The germline gives CDR1 SGHTA, CDR2 FQGTGA. The V end was cut by 1 base, the J end by 9 bases, with 16 bases between. The CDR3 is 15 amino acids. This chain's CDR3 is CASSLNPGVGSEQFF. The CDR3, as DNA: TGTGCCAGCAGCTTAAACCCCGGAGTAGGGTCTGAGCAGTTCTTC.